Shown below are 2 T cell receptor beta chains from a single sample sequenced in a study of blood T cell repertoires in COVID-19. The assay was immunoSEQ multiplex PCR, and TCRdb's table has in-frame clones only and misses some. The sample carries approximately 200,000 clones, 85% to 90% recorded once. Sequencing used peripheral blood. These TCRs come from a man between 60 and 75 years old who had recovered from COVID-19.

J is TRBJ2-3 and V is TRBV24-1; D ambiguous. Trimming pared 5 bases from V and 7 bases from J, leaving 6 bases between. Germline CDR1 reads KGHDR; CDR2 reads SFDVKD. This CDR3 region has 11 residues. CDR3 in DNA: TGTGCCACCAGTGTGGAGAATACGCAGTATTTT. This translates into CATSVENTQYF.

This clone showed up just a few times. CDR3 sequence: CASSLAGGEQVYGYTF. CDR3 DNA: TGCGCCAGCAGCTTGGCCGGCGGGGAGCAAGTCTATGGCTACACCTTC. The chain carries TRBV5-1 and TRBJ1-2; no firm D call. With 0 bases removed from V and 4 bases from J, the gap between germline ends came to 16 bases. CDR1 is SGHRS and CDR2 is YFSETQ in the germline V gene. CDR3 size: 16 residues.